This T cell receptor (beta chain) was recovered during a study of cytomegalovirus exposure and HLA in healthy donors. Across the study: Of the donors genotyped, 398 in all, 75% to 85% fell in the Caucasian-associated ancestry cluster. Study-level findings and limits: Analysis performed later found roughly 18,000 TCR beta sequences associated with HLA alleles at 0.05 false discovery rate. Donor immune exposure was known only as CMV serostatus.

This CDR3 is 12 amino acids long. In germline, CDR1 is LNHNV, CDR2 YYDKDF (reference sequence). V lost 1 base and J 7 bases, leaving 4 bases between the germline ends. Primers for the PCR totalled 60 Vbeta and 13 Jbeta. Only in-frame clones appear in the TCRdb table, and some are missing; sequencing was by immunoSEQ multiplex PCR. The data contain fewer than 200,000 clones, roughly 80% of them singletons. A note on this clone: The antigen is not known.

The sequencing sample was made of PBMCs. The V call is TRBV15, the J call TRBJ2-2, with D hard to call. This TCR derives from a man aged 30 to 45 in good health and CMV-seropositive. Here the CDR3 reads CATSRAGGELFF. The CDR3 nucleotides are TGTGCCACCAGCAGAGCGGGCGGGGAGCTGTTTTTT. Using reference TRBV15 and TRBJ2-2 for the parts outside the CDR3, the full variable domain is DAMVIQNPRYQVTQFGKPVTLSCSQTLNHNVMYWYQQKSSQAPKLLFHYYDKDFNNEADTPDNFQSRRPNTSFCFLDIRSPGLGDTAMYLCATSRAGGELFFGEGSRLTVL.